The clone carrying this T cell receptor (beta chain) was counted only a few times. The data were taken from a study of T cells in Graves' hyperthyroidism and ophthalmopathy. The TCR beta CDR3 regions underwent amplification using RNA transcripts as the source. The HTBI primer set served for first-round RT-PCR of the TCR CDR3. TCRdb used MiXCR to reprocess the multiplex PCR reads, holding one entry per CDR3 protein. The table records more than 500,000 distinct CDR3 sequences, approximately 48% of them present only once. With 5 bases removed from V and 8 bases from J, the gap between germline ends came to 12 bases. There are 13 residues in the CDR3. The germline CDR1 and CDR2 sequences are SGHAT and FQNNGV.

The chain links TRBV11-2 to TRBJ1-4; D uncertain. The source of this sequence is an adult woman with Graves' disease, either hyperthyroidism or ophthalmopathy (not recorded which). Sequenced material: peripheral blood or thyroid tissue (not recorded which). The CDR3 region has the DNA TGTGCCAGCAGCCCCGGGAAAGAAGAAAAACTGTTTTTT. It codes for CASSPGKEEKLFF. The whole variable domain, remainder taken from reference TRBV11-2 and TRBJ1-4, is EAGVAQSPRYKIIEKRQSVAFWCNPISGHATLYWYQQILGQGPKLLIQFQNNGVVDDSQLPKDRFSAERLKGVDSTLKIQPAKLEDSAVYLCASSPGKEEKLFFGSGTQLSVL.